This T cell receptor (beta chain) was identified in a study of human T cells and chemical hapten exposure. This clonotype showed up just a few times. In TCRdb, the RACE reads were re-called with MiXCR into one record per CDR3 protein. Among about 190,000 distinct CDR3 sequences listed, around 23% were seen once. As to time point: patch test 3, about 24 weeks after DPC sensitization. Treatment denoted: therapeutic diphenylcyclopropenone sensitization with weekly scalp DPC. Ahead of each patch test application, blood was drawn. Here the sequenced sample was whole blood, taken in connection with sensitization to the hapten diphenylcyclopropenone (DPC). The sequence came from a woman aged 40 to 50 with alopecia areata. Some clones in this sample may be carry-over from other donors' samples.

CDR3 protein: CASRDSNQPQHF. DNA of the CDR3: TGTGCCAGCAGAGATAGCAATCAGCCCCAGCATTTT. The chain joins TRBV6-1 to TRBJ1-5, with D hard to call. Germline CDR1 is MNHNS and CDR2 is SASEGT. The V end was cut by 6 bases, the J end by 0 bases, with 3 bases between. The CDR3 consists of 12 residues.